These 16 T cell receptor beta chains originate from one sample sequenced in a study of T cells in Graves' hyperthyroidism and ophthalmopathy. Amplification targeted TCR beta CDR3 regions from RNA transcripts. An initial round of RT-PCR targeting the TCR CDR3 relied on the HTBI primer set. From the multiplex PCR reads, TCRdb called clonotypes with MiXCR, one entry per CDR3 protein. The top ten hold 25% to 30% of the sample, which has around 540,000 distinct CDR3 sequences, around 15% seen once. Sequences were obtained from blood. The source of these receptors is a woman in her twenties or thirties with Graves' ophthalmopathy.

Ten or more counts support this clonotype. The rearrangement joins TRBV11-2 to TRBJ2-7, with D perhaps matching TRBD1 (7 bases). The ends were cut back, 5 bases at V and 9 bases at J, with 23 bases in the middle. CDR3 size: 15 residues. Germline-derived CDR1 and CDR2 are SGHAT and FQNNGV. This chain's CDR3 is CASSVGQGDFWWQYF. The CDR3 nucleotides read TGTGCCAGCAGCGTGGGGCAGGGGGACTTTTGGTGGCAGTACTTC.

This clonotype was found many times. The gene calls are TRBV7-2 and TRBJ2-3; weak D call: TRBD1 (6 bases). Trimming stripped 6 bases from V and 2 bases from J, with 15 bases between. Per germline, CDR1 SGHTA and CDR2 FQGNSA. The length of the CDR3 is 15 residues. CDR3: CASRSDRFSTDTQYF. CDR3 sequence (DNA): TGTGCCAGCAGATCCGACAGGTTCTCCACAGATACGCAGTATTTT.

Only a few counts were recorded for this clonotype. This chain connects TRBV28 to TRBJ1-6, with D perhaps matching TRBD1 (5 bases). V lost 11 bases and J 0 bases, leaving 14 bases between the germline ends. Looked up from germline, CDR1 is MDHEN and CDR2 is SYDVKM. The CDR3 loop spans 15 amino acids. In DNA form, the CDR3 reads TGTGCCTGCCAGGGATGGAGCTCCTATAATTCACCCCTCCACTTT. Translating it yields CACQGWSSYNSPLHF.

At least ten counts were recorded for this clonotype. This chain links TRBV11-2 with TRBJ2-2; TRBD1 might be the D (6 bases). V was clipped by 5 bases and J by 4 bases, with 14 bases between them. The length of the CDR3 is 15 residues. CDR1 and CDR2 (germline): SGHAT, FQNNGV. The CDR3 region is CASSQIQGRTGELFF. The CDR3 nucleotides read TGTGCCAGCAGCCAAATCCAGGGGCGCACCGGGGAGCTGTTTTTT.

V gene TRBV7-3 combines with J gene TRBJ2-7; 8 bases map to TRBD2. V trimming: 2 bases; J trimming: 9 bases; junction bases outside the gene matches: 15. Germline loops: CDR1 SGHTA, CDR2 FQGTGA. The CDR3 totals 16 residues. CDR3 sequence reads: CASSLSPTGTRDAQYF. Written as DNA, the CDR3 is TGTGCCAGCAGCTTATCGCCCACCGGGACTAGAGATGCGCAGTACTTC.

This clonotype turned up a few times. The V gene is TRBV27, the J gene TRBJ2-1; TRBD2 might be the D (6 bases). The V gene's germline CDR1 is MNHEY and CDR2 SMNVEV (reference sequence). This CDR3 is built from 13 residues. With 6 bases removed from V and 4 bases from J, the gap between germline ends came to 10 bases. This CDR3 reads CASSSLAYNEQFF. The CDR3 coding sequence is TGTGCCAGCAGCTCACTAGCTTACAATGAGCAGTTCTTC.

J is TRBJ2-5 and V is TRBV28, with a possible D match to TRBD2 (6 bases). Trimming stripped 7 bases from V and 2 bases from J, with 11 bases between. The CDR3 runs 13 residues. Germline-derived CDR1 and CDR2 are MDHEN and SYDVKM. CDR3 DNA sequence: TGTGCCAGCACCAGCGGGCAGCAAGAGACCCAGTACTTC. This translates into CASTSGQQETQYF.

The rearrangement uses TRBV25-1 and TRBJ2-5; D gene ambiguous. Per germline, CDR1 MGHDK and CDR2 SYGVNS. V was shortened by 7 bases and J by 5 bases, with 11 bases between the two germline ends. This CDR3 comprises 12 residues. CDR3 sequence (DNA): TGTGCCAGCACCCCCGGATGGGAGACCCAGTACTTC. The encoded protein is CASTPGWETQYF.

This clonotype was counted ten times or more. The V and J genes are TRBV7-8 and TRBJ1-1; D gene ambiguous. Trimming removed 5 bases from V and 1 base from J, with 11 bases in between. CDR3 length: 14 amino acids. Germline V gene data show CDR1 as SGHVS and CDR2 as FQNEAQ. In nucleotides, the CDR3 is TGTGCCAGCAGCCGAGGACCAGGGAACACTGAAGCTTTCTTT. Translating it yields CASSRGPGNTEAFF.

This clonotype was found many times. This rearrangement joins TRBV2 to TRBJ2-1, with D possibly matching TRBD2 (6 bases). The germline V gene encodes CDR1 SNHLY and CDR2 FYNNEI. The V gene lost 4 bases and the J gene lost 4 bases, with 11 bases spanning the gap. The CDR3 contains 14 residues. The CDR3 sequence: CASSGSSVYNEQFF. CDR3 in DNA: TGTGCCAGCAGTGGATCTAGCGTTTACAATGAGCAGTTCTTC.

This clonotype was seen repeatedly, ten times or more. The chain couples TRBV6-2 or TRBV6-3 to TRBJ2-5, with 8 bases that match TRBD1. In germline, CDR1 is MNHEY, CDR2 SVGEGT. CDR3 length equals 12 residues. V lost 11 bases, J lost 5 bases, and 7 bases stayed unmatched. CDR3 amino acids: CAARGPKETQYF. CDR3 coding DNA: TGTGCCGCCAGGGGGCCCAAGGAGACCCAGTACTTC.

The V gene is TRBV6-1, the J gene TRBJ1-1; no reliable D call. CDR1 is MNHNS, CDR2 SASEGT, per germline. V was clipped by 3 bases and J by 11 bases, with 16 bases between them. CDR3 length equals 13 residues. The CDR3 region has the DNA TGTGCCAGCAGTGAGGTCCCCCTAGGATCGGCTTTCTTT. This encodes CASSEVPLGSAFF.

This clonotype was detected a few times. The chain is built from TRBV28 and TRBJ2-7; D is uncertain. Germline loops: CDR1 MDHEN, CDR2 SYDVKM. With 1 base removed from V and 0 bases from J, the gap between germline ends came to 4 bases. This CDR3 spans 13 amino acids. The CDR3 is CASSLSISYEQYF. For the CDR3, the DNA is TGTGCCAGCAGTTTATCCATCTCCTACGAGCAGTACTTC. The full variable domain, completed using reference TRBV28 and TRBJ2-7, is DVKVTQSSRYLVKRTGEKVFLECVQDMDHENMFWYRQDPGLGLRLIYFSYDVKMKEKGDIPEGYSVSREKKERFSLILESASTNQTSMYLCASSLSISYEQYFGPGTRLTVT.

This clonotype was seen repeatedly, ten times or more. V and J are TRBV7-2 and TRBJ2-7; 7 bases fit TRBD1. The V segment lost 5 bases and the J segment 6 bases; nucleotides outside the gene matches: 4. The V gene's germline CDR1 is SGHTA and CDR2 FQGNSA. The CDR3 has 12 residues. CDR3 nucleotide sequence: TGTGCCAGCAGCACGGACAGGACCGAGCAGTACTTC. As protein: CASSTDRTEQYF. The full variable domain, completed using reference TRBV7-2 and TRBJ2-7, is GAGVSQSPSNKVTEKGKDVELRCDPISGHTALYWYRQSLGQGLEFLIYFQGNSAPDKSGLPSDRFSAERTGGSVSTLTIQRTQQEDSAVYLCASSTDRTEQYFGPGTRLTVT.

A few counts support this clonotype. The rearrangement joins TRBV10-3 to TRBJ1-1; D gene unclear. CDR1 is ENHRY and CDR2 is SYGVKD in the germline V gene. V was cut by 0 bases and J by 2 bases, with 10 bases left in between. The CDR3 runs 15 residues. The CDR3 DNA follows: TGTGCCATCAGTGAGTCCGGGATTCAAAACACTGAAGCTTTCTTT. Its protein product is CAISESGIQNTEAFF.

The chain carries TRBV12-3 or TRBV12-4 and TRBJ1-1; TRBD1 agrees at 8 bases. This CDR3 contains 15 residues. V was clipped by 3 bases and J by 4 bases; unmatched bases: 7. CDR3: CASSFSSRGRTEAFF. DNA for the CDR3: TGTGCCAGCAGTTTTTCTTCCAGGGGGCGCACTGAAGCTTTCTTT.